Described below is a single T cell receptor beta chain sequence and its context. Its antigen is unknown. The data stem from a study of T cell responses to AZD1222 COVID-19 vaccine. General study results and limits: Spike-specific TCR breadth and depth grew following two AZD1222 doses. Among AZD1222 vaccinees, only six or seven were seropositive at baseline.

The germline V gene encodes CDR1 SGHDT and CDR2 YYEEEE. The CDR3 runs 12 residues. The V end lost 2 bases, the J end lost 10 bases, and 10 bases lay between the germline ends. The method was immunoSEQ multiplex PCR; TCRdb's version includes in-frame clones alone and lacks a portion of them. Of about 130,000 clones detected, 93% appear once; the ten largest clones hold 3.1%. The sequences come from peripheral blood, collected on day 0 of AZD1222 vaccination. V gene TRBV5-6 combines with J gene TRBJ2-1; a weak D match, TRBD2 (5 bases). The origin of this receptor is an adult in good health. The CDR3 DNA reads as TGTGCCAGCAGCTTACCTACGGGGGAGCAGTTCTTC. Encoded protein: CASSLPTGEQFF. Complete variable domain (other parts from reference TRBV5-6 and TRBJ2-1): DAGVTQSPTHLIKTRGQQVTLRCSPKSGHDTVSWYQQALGQGPQFIFQYYEEEERQRGNFPDRFSGHQFPNYSSELNVNALLLGDSALYLCASSLPTGEQFFGPGTRLTVL.